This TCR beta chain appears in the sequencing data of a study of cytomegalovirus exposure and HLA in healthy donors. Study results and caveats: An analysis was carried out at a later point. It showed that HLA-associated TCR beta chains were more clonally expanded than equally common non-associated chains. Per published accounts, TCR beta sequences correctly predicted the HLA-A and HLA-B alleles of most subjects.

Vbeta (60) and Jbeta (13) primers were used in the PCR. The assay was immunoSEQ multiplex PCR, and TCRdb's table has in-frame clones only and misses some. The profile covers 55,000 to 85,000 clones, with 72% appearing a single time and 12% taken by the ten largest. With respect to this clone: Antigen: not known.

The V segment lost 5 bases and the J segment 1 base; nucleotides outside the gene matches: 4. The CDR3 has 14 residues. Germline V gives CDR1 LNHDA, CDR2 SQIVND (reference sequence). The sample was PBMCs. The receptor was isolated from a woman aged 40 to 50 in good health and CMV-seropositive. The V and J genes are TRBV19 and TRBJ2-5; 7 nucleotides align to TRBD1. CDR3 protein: CASSPGQPQETQYF. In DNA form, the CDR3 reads TGTGCCAGTAGTCCGGGACAGCCCCAAGAGACCCAGTACTTC.